These T cell receptor beta chains were read from a single sample in a study of identical twins. TCRdb re-called the 5' RACE reads with MiXCR, one entry per CDR3 protein. This table has 550,000 to 700,000 distinct CDR3 sequences, 9.6% appearing once. This sample also appeared in a second study, on yellow fever vaccine responses in identical twins.

Sequenced sample: PBMCs. Every receptor here comes from a woman between 18 and 29 years old in good health. Each CDR3 is given with its conserved first and last residue. D genes are given only for firm matches. Clone size appears in some rows only: once, few, many, or a class for an expanded clone.

TRBV6-4	many	TRBJ2-3	-	CASSESLGLRRDTQYF	TGTGCCAGCAGTGAATCTCTAGGGCTTCGACGGGATACGCAGTATTTT
TRBV28	few	TRBJ2-7	-	CASSLLQDYEQYF	TGTGCCAGCAGTTTATTACAGGACTACGAGCAGTACTTC
TRBV12-3/TRBV12-4	many	TRBJ2-3	-	CASSFEDSMFTDTQYF	TGTGCCAGCAGTTTCGAGGACTCCATGTTCACAGATACGCAGTATTTT
TRBV29-1	many	TRBJ1-1	-	CSVYATRNTEAFF	TGCAGCGTTTATGCCACCCGGAACACTGAAGCTTTCTTT
TRBV11-2	many	TRBJ2-1	TRBD2	CASSYAGGYNEQFF	TGTGCCAGCAGTTATGCGGGGGGCTACAATGAGCAGTTCTTC
TRBV4-3	few	TRBJ1-3	-	CASSQDARTHSGNTIYF	TGCGCCAGCAGCCAAGATGCCAGGACACACTCTGGAAACACCATATATTTT
TRBV4-1	few	TRBJ1-4	-	CASRLLGGGEEKLFF	TGCGCCAGCAGACTCCTGGGGGGAGGCGAGGAAAAACTGTTTTTT
TRBV4-3	-	TRBJ2-1	TRBD2	CASSQEFAGGPSDEQFF	TGCGCCAGCAGCCAAGAATTTGCGGGAGGACCTTCGGATGAGCAGTTCTTC
TRBV7-2	many	TRBJ1-2	-	CASSLFMGQGGYGYTF	TGTGCCAGCAGCTTATTTATGGGACAAGGGGGCTATGGCTACACCTTC
TRBV29-1	many	TRBJ1-1	-	CSVTRATEAFF	TGCAGCGTAACCAGGGCCACTGAAGCTTTCTTT
TRBV4-1	many	TRBJ1-1	-	CASSQVGHRNTEAFF	TGCGCCAGCAGCCAAGTTGGTCACAGGAACACTGAAGCTTTCTTT
TRBV6-1	-	TRBJ2-7	-	CASGIRRDSYEQYF	TGTGCCAGCGGTATTAGAAGAGACTCCTACGAGCAGTACTTC
TRBV9	many	TRBJ1-1	-	CASSVGDKFGEAFF	TGTGCCAGCAGCGTAGGCGACAAGTTTGGTGAAGCTTTCTTT
TRBV7-9	-	TRBJ2-4	-	CASSPVGAAKNIQYF	TGTGCCAGCAGCCCAGTGGGGGCCGCCAAAAACATTCAGTACTTC
TRBV4-3	-	TRBJ2-7	-	CASSPSELSSYEQYF	TGCGCCAGCAGCCCGAGCGAGTTAAGCTCCTACGAGCAGTACTTC
TRBV4-2	-	TRBJ2-7	TRBD2	CASSQDPILAGGSYEQYF	TGTGCCAGCAGCCAAGATCCCATACTAGCGGGAGGGTCCTACGAGCAGTACTTC
TRBV12-3/TRBV12-4	-	TRBJ2-5	-	CASSLGRDQYF	TGTGCCAGCAGTTTGGGCCGCGACCAGTACTTC
TRBV5-1	many	TRBJ2-5	-	CASSLAMGRKRETQYF	TGCGCCAGCAGCTTGGCCATGGGGAGAAAGAGAGAGACCCAGTACTTC
TRBV2	many	TRBJ2-2	-	CASSKNVGANTGELFF	TGTGCCAGCAGCAAGAATGTGGGGGCGAACACCGGGGAGCTGTTTTTT
TRBV7-2	many	TRBJ1-2	-	CASGRGYGYTF	TGTGCCAGCGGGCGGGGCTATGGCTACACCTTC
TRBV9	-	TRBJ1-2	-	CASSTSTGPPISFHGYTF	TGTGCCAGCAGCACCTCTACGGGACCGCCGATATCGTTCCATGGCTACACCTTC
TRBV4-1	-	TRBJ2-2	-	CASSQTGFANTGELFF	TGCGCCAGCAGCCAAACAGGGTTCGCGAACACCGGGGAGCTGTTTTTT
TRBV7-2	few	TRBJ2-1	TRBD2	CASETSGSYEQFF	TGTGCCAGTGAGACTAGCGGGAGTTATGAGCAGTTCTTC
TRBV11-2	-	TRBJ2-4	-	CASSLGVGIQYF	TGTGCCAGCAGCTTAGGGGTGGGCATTCAGTACTTC
TRBV7-2	many	TRBJ1-5	TRBD1	CASSSGQGVNQPQHF	TGTGCCAGCAGCTCGGGACAGGGAGTGAATCAGCCCCAGCATTTT
TRBV6-5	many	TRBJ2-4	TRBD1	CASSSGQQKNIQYF	TGTGCCAGCAGTTCGGGACAGCAGAAGAACATTCAGTACTTC
TRBV2	few	TRBJ2-7	TRBD1	CASSEGTGGWAYEQYF	TGTGCCAGCAGTGAAGGGACAGGGGGCTGGGCCTACGAGCAGTACTTC
TRBV7-2	few	TRBJ2-7	-	CASSLEGARNEQYF	TGTGCCAGCAGCTTAGAAGGGGCTCGCAACGAGCAGTACTTC
TRBV28	many	TRBJ1-5	-	CASSLQGRNQPQHF	TGTGCCAGCAGTTTACAGGGCCGCAATCAGCCCCAGCATTTT
TRBV11-2	-	TRBJ2-5	TRBD2	CASSLGLARGARETQYF	TGTGCCAGCAGCTTAGGACTCGCGCGGGGGGCCCGGGAGACCCAGTACTTC
TRBV20-1	many	TRBJ1-2	-	CSAVDGENNYGYTF	TGCAGTGCCGTTGACGGAGAGAATAACTATGGCTACACCTTC
TRBV20-1	-	TRBJ2-6	-	CSARDPSKTGANVLTF	TGCAGTGCTAGAGACCCCAGTAAGACAGGGGCCAACGTCCTGACTTTC
TRBV6-2/TRBV6-3	-	TRBJ2-3	-	CASSYAAGTDTQYF	TGTGCCAGCAGTTACGCGGCGGGCACAGATACGCAGTATTTT
TRBV6-2/TRBV6-3	-	TRBJ2-7	-	CASSGRDGVYYEQYF	TGTGCCAGCAGCGGCCGGGACGGGGTTTACTACGAGCAGTACTTC
TRBV12-3/TRBV12-4	few	TRBJ2-2	-	CASKGRGTGELFF	TGTGCCAGCAAGGGGCGAGGCACCGGGGAGCTGTTTTTT
TRBV7-9	few	TRBJ2-2	-	CASSLRQTTGELFF	TGTGCCAGCAGCTTGCGGCAGACCACCGGGGAGCTGTTTTTT
TRBV6-1	many	TRBJ2-7	-	CASSTDWGSSYEQYF	TGTGCCAGCAGCACGGACTGGGGCTCCTCCTACGAGCAGTACTTC
TRBV29-1	-	TRBJ2-7	-	CSVTGQTYEQYF	TGCAGCGTCACGGGGCAGACCTACGAGCAGTACTTC
TRBV7-2	-	TRBJ2-7	-	CASSFVVSQRSSYEQYF	TGTGCCAGCAGCTTCGTCGTCAGTCAGCGGAGCTCCTACGAGCAGTACTTC
TRBV27	-	TRBJ2-7	-	CASSSWPSYEQYF	TGTGCCAGCAGTTCTTGGCCTTCCTACGAGCAGTACTTC
TRBV5-1	few	TRBJ2-1	-	CASSSAKGGGPPFF	TGCGCCAGCAGCTCAGCCAAGGGGGGGGGGCCCCCGTTCTTC